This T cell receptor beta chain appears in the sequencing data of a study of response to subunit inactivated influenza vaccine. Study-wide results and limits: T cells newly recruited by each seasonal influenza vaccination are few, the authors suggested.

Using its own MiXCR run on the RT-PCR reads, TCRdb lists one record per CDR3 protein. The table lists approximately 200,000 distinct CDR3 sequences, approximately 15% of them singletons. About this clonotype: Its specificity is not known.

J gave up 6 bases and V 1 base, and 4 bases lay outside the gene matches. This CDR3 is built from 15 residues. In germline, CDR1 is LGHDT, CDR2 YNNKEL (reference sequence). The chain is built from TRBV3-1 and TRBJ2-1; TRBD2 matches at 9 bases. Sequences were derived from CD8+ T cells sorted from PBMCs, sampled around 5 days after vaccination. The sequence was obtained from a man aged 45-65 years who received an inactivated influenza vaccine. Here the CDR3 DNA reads TGTGCCAGCAGCCAAGTAGCGGGAGCGGGCAATGAGCAGTTCTTC. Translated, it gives CASSQVAGAGNEQFF.